What follows are 25 T cell receptor beta chains derived from one specimen sequenced in a study of blood T cell repertoires in COVID-19. Sequencing was performed with immunoSEQ multiplex PCR; in TCRdb, only in-frame clones are kept and a portion is missing. The data contain 60,000 to 75,000 clones, around four fifths of them seen just once; the ten biggest clones take up roughly an eighth. The sequenced sample was peripheral blood. The receptors originated from a human donor in a cohort sampled during active COVID-19.

This clone has a handful of counts. This chain connects TRBV7-2 to TRBJ1-6; tentative D call: TRBD1 (6 bases). CDR1 and CDR2 from the germline V gene are SGHTA and FQGNSA. The V end was cut by 5 bases, the J end by 11 bases, with 16 bases between. The CDR3 length is 14 residues. For the CDR3, the DNA is TGTGCCAGCAGCCCTGACAGGAACTTTACACCCCTCCACTTT. It specifies CASSPDRNFTPLHF.

J is TRBJ2-7 and V is TRBV3-1 (or the pseudogene TRBV3-2), with TRBD1 as a possible D gene (6 bases). Germline V CDR1 and CDR2: LGHDT, YNNKEL (reference sequence). V was shortened by 0 bases and J by 6 bases, with 24 bases between the two germline ends. This CDR3 has 18 residues. The CDR3 loop is CASSQDLIRDTRVIEQYF. The CDR3 bases are TGTGCCAGCAGCCAAGATCTCATCCGGGACACCCGAGTGATCGAGCAGTACTTC.

V gene TRBV19 combines with J gene TRBJ2-3; 7 bases agree with TRBD1. From germline, CDR1 is LNHDA and CDR2 SQIVND (reference sequence). V was clipped by 4 bases and J by 0 bases; unmatched bases: 4. The CDR3 runs 15 residues. CDR3 DNA: TGTGCCAGTAGTAGAGGGACAGCTAGCACAGATACGCAGTATTTT. It is translated as CASSRGTASTDTQYF.

The chain combines TRBV7-2 with TRBJ2-5; 7 bases fit TRBD2. This CDR3 comprises 13 residues. CDR1 SGHTA and CDR2 FQGNSA come from the germline V gene. Losses at the gene ends were 2 bases for V and 5 bases for J; bases not matched to a gene: 2. The chain's CDR3 is CASSLMGGETQYF. In DNA form, the CDR3 reads TGTGCCAGCAGCTTAATGGGGGGGGAGACCCAGTACTTC.

In its sample, this clone was seen once. The chain is built from TRBV7-2 and TRBJ1-2, with 7 positions matching TRBD1. Germline CDR1 SGHTA, CDR2 FQGNSA. The V segment lost 5 bases and the J segment 5 bases; nucleotides outside the gene matches: 11. The CDR3 spans 15 residues. The CDR3 DNA reads TGTGCCAGCAGCGAAACTACAGGGGTGGCATATGGCTACACCTTC. Amino acids: CASSETTGVAYGYTF.

The chain joins TRBV5-1 to TRBJ1-1, with 9 bases that match TRBD1. Unmatched junction bases numbered 9, after V lost 0 bases and J lost 0 bases. Germline values: CDR1 SGHRS, CDR2 YFSETQ. The CDR3 extends over 18 amino acids. The chain's CDR3 is CASSLVSGTGPMNTEAFF. The DNA for the CDR3 is TGCGCCAGCAGCTTGGTGTCCGGGACAGGGCCTATGAACACTGAAGCTTTCTTT. Using reference TRBV5-1 and TRBJ1-1 for the parts outside the CDR3, the full variable domain is KAGVTQTPRYLIKTRGQQVTLSCSPISGHRSVSWYQQTPGQGLQFLFEYFSETQRNKGNFPGRFSGRQFSNSRSEMNVSTLELGDSALYLCASSLVSGTGPMNTEAFFGQGTRLTVV.

As DNA, the CDR3 is TGTGCCAGCAGTTCGGGACTAGCGGCCTACAATGAGCAGTTCTTC. It is translated as CASSSGLAAYNEQFF. V and J are TRBV27 and TRBJ2-1, with TRBD2 identical over 11 bases. CDR1 and CDR2 from the germline V gene are MNHEY and SMNVEV (reference sequence). V shed 4 bases and J 2 bases; nucleotides not matched to a gene: 1. The CDR3 consists of 15 residues.

The rearrangement links TRBV7-2 to TRBJ2-7, with D hard to call. Trimming shortened V by 2 bases and J by 1 base, and 12 bases separated the two germline ends. The CDR3 runs to 15 residues. The germline CDR1 and CDR2 sequences are SGHTA and FQGNSA. CDR3 protein: CASSLRGRQSYEQYF. CDR3 coding DNA: TGTGCCAGCAGCTTAAGAGGCCGGCAATCCTACGAGCAGTACTTC. Variable domain in full (rest from reference TRBV7-2 and TRBJ2-7): GAGVSQSPSNKVTEKGKDVELRCDPISGHTALYWYRQSLGQGLEFLIYFQGNSAPDKSGLPSDRFSAERTGGSVSTLTIQRTQQEDSAVYLCASSLRGRQSYEQYFGPGTRLTVT.

The rearrangement uses TRBV6-2 or TRBV6-3 and TRBJ2-5; 13 bases align to TRBD2. Trimming at V came to 4 bases and at J to 1 base, leaving 0 bases not matched to a gene. Germline assignment: CDR1 MNHEY and CDR2 SVGEGT. CDR3 length: 15 amino acids. CDR3 protein: CASSWTSGGQETQYF. CDR3 in DNA: TGTGCCAGCAGTTGGACTAGCGGGGGCCAAGAGACCCAGTACTTC.

The chain carries TRBV28 and TRBJ2-1, with 7 bases aligning to TRBD2. This CDR3 contains 16 residues. The junction had 10 bases not matched to a gene; V was cut back by 5 bases and J by 3 bases. Germline-derived CDR1 and CDR2 are MDHEN and SYDVKM. The CDR3 coding sequence is TGTGCCAGCAGTGGGGCTAGCGGAGCCCTCTACAATGAGCAGTTCTTC. Amino acid sequence: CASSGASGALYNEQFF.

The chain combines TRBV7-9 with TRBJ2-7; TRBD2 matches at 10 bases. The CDR3 sequence is 15 residues long. The germline V gene encodes CDR1 SEHNR and CDR2 FQNEAQ (reference sequence). Losses at the gene ends were 1 base for V and 6 bases for J; bases not matched to a gene: 6. The CDR3 coding sequence is TGTGCCAGCAGCTTAGAAGGCGCTAGCGGGAGCGAGCAGTACTTC. Residues: CASSLEGASGSEQYF.

The genes are TRBV7-2 and TRBJ2-1; 9 bases match TRBD2. The V segment lost 5 bases and the J segment 6 bases; nucleotides outside the gene matches: 11. CDR3 length: 16 amino acids. Germline assignment: CDR1 SGHTA and CDR2 FQGNSA. The CDR3 spells CASSLMFLAGSNEQFF. CDR3 sequence (DNA): TGTGCCAGCAGCCTAATGTTTCTAGCGGGAAGCAATGAGCAGTTCTTC.

The V and J genes are TRBV3-1 (or the pseudogene TRBV3-2) and TRBJ1-1; D may be TRBD1 (5 bases). The length of the CDR3 is 16 residues. CDR1 LGHDT and CDR2 YNNKEL come from the germline V gene (reference sequence). V lost 4 bases and J lost 4, with 19 bases in between. CDR3 bases: TGTGCCAGCAGCCCTGGGCCCGGACAAACACGCACTGAAGCTTTCTTT. As protein: CASSPGPGQTRTEAFF.

The chain carries TRBV6-1 and TRBJ2-1; TRBD2 matches at 11 bases. The length of the CDR3 is 16 residues. V shed 2 bases and J 4 bases; nucleotides not matched to a gene: 4. CDR1 is MNHNS, CDR2 SASEGT, per germline. CDR3 coding DNA: TGTGCCAGCAGTGAATGGCTAGCGGGGGGATACAATGAGCAGTTCTTC. Its protein is CASSEWLAGGYNEQFF.

This chain connects TRBV15 to TRBJ2-7; D is perhaps TRBD1 (5 bases). The CDR3 runs to 14 residues. CDR1 LNHNV and CDR2 YYDKDF come from the germline V gene (reference sequence). Between the trimmed V and J ends, which lost 1 base and 5 bases, there was a span of 12 bases. The DNA for the CDR3 is TGTGCCACCAGCAGAGGGACAAAATCAGACGAGCAGTACTTC. Translated: CATSRGTKSDEQYF.

The V and J genes are TRBV7-2 and TRBJ1-3; no firm D call. The germline V gene has CDR1 SGHTA and CDR2 FQGNSA. Trimming shortened V by 2 bases and J by 1 base, and 6 bases separated the two germline ends. The length of the CDR3 is 14 residues. The chain's CDR3 is CASSLSLSGNTIYF. DNA of the CDR3: TGTGCCAGCAGCTTATCTCTGTCTGGAAACACCATATATTTT. Full variable domain (missing parts from reference TRBV7-2 and TRBJ1-3): GAGVSQSPSNKVTEKGKDVELRCDPISGHTALYWYRQSLGQGLEFLIYFQGNSAPDKSGLPSDRFSAERTGGSVSTLTIQRTQQEDSAVYLCASSLSLSGNTIYFGEGSWLTVV.

The J gene is TRBJ2-1, the V gene TRBV6-5, with 7 bases aligning to TRBD2. This CDR3 is built from 13 residues. Germline V gives CDR1 MNHEY, CDR2 SVGAGI. The J segment lost 2 bases and the V segment lost 6 bases, leaving 1 base of the junction unmatched. The CDR3 spells CASSLAAYNEQFF. The DNA of the CDR3 is TGTGCCAGCAGCCTAGCGGCCTACAATGAGCAGTTCTTC.

The chain has TRBV19 and TRBJ2-7, with 8 bases fitting TRBD2. This CDR3 is 17 amino acids long. Germline CDR1 reads LNHDA; CDR2 reads SQIVND (reference sequence). Losses at the gene ends were 5 bases for V and 0 bases for J; bases not matched to a gene: 12. The CDR3 nucleotides are TGTGCCAGTAGTTTACAACTTAGCGGGGCAAGCTCCTACGAGCAGTACTTC. Its protein product is CASSLQLSGASSYEQYF.

This rearrangement joins TRBV5-8 to TRBJ2-7; the match to TRBD1 covers 7 bases. The CDR3 runs to 15 residues. The germline V gene encodes CDR1 SGHTS and CDR2 YDEGEE. Losses at the gene ends were 4 bases for V and 1 base for J; bases not matched to a gene: 8. The CDR3, as DNA: TGTGCCAGCAGCAAAACAGGGGTGAGATCCTACGAGCAGTACTTC. The encoded protein is CASSKTGVRSYEQYF.

The rearrangement joins TRBV12-3 or TRBV12-4 to TRBJ1-1; 8 bases match TRBD1. The CDR3 extends over 12 amino acids. V was clipped by 10 bases and J by 7 bases; unmatched bases: 8. This chain's CDR3 is CATRTGQGEAFF. CDR3 DNA sequence: TGTGCCACCAGGACAGGGCAGGGTGAAGCTTTCTTT.

The chain carries TRBV7-9 and TRBJ1-6; TRBD1 aligns across 7 bases. Trimming cost V 3 bases and J 5 bases; bases outside gene matches: 10. Germline-derived CDR1 and CDR2 are SEHNR and FQNEAQ (reference sequence). The CDR3 totals 17 residues. In DNA form, the CDR3 reads TGTGCCAGCAGCTTCCCGGGACAGCTACCCGATAATTCACCCCTCCACTTT. This codes for CASSFPGQLPDNSPLHF.

The CDR3 loop is CASSPPGGYGYTF. The CDR3 DNA follows: TGTGCCAGCTCACCACCGGGAGGATATGGCTACACCTTC. The V call is TRBV18, the J call TRBJ1-2, with D unresolved. Germline CDR1 is KGHSH and CDR2 is LQKENI. This CDR3 comprises 13 residues. V dropped 0 bases and J dropped 5 bases, with 7 bases sitting between them. The whole variable domain, remainder taken from reference TRBV18 and TRBJ1-2, is NAGVMQNPRHLVRRRGQEARLRCSPMKGHSHVYWYRQLPEEGLKFMVYLQKENIIDESGMPKERFSAEFPKEGPSILRIQQVVRGDSAAYFCASSPPGGYGYTFGSGTRLTVV.

This clone was found once. CDR3: CASSFENYRTDTQYF. DNA for the CDR3: TGTGCCAGCAGCTTTGAAAACTACCGCACAGATACGCAGTATTTT. This chain links TRBV11-2 with TRBJ2-3; no reliable D call. V was cut by 3 bases and J by 1 base, with 11 bases left in between. The germline V gene has CDR1 SGHAT and CDR2 FQNNGV. This CDR3 is 15 amino acids long.

The chain links TRBV7-8 to TRBJ2-7; the D gene is possibly TRBD1 (5 bases). The CDR3 extends over 15 amino acids. Deletions cut 3 bases from V and 4 bases from J, with 16 bases between. Looked up from germline, CDR1 is SGHVS and CDR2 is FQNEAQ. The CDR3 loop is CASSFGRGPVYEQYF. In DNA, the CDR3 is TGTGCCAGCAGCTTTGGAAGGGGTCCCGTTTACGAGCAGTACTTC.

The chain combines TRBV19 with TRBJ2-3, with TRBD2 matching 7 bases. This CDR3 has 17 residues. Germline values: CDR1 LNHDA, CDR2 SQIVND (reference sequence). The ends lost 9 bases at V and 0 bases at J; junction bases unmatched: 15. This CDR3 is CASSWGGFSGSTDTQYF. DNA for the CDR3: TGTGCCAGCTCGTGGGGGGGGTTCAGTGGTAGCACAGATACGCAGTATTTT.